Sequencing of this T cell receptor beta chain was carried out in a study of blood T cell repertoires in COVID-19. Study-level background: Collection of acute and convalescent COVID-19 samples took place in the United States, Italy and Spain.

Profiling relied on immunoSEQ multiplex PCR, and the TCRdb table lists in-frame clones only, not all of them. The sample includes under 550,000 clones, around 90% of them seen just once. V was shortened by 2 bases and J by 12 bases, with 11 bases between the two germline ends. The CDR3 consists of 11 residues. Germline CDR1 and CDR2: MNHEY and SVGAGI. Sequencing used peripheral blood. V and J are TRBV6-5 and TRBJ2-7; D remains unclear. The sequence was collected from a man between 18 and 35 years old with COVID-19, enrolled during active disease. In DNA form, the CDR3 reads TGTGCCAGCAGTTACATGAAACTATGGTACTTC. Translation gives CASSYMKLWYF.